These 18 T cell receptor beta chains were sequenced from one sample in a study of T cell responses to AZD1222 COVID-19 vaccine. Sequencing used immunoSEQ multiplex PCR; TCRdb keeps in-frame clones, though not all of them. The table records 120,000 or so clones, just over 85% of them present only once. Sample: peripheral blood, taken 28 days after the second AZD1222 dose. The source is an adult who received the AZD1222 COVID-19 vaccine.

The rearrangement joins TRBV7-9 to TRBJ2-3, with D possibly TRBD1 on 6 matching bases. Germline V gives CDR1 SEHNR, CDR2 FQNEAQ (reference sequence). Trimming pared 1 base from V and 2 bases from J, leaving 13 bases between. The CDR3 has 16 amino acids. CDR3 DNA: TGTGCCAGCAGCTTAGTTCAGGGGCCGCACACAGATACGCAGTATTTT. Amino acids: CASSLVQGPHTDTQYF.

V is TRBV3-1 (or the pseudogene TRBV3-2) and J is TRBJ2-7; 7 nucleotides line up with TRBD2. CDR1 and CDR2 from the germline V gene are LGHDT and YNNKEL (reference sequence). V lost 0 bases to trimming and J lost 0 bases; unmatched junction nucleotides: 8. CDR3 length: 17 residues. CDR3 amino acids: CASSQDTAGVRSYEQYF. The CDR3 nucleotides are TGTGCCAGCAGCCAAGATACCGCGGGAGTGCGCTCCTACGAGCAGTACTTC.

This chain joins TRBV6-5 and TRBJ1-2, with a weak D call TRBD1 (6 bases). The CDR3 runs 13 residues. Per germline, CDR1 MNHEY and CDR2 SVGAGI. The V end lost 5 bases, the J end lost 6 bases, and 13 bases lay between the germline ends. The CDR3 DNA reads TGTGCCAGCAGTAAAACGACAGGAGATGGCTACACCTTC. Its protein is CASSKTTGDGYTF.

The chain combines TRBV3-1 (or the pseudogene TRBV3-2) with TRBJ1-1; TRBD1 agrees at 9 bases. The germline gives CDR1 LGHDT, CDR2 YNNKEL (reference sequence). The CDR3 runs 14 residues. Losses at the gene ends were 3 bases for V and 9 bases for J; bases not matched to a gene: 8. CDR3 amino acids: CASSHYDRGSQAFF. The CDR3 DNA reads as TGTGCCAGCAGCCATTATGACAGGGGGTCTCAAGCTTTCTTT.

The V and J genes are TRBV5-4 and TRBJ2-7, with D possibly TRBD1 on 5 matching bases. The CDR3 contains 15 residues. V was trimmed by 0 bases and J by 2 bases, leaving 12 bases between them. Germline V CDR1 and CDR2: SGHNT, YYREEE (reference sequence). Written as DNA, the CDR3 is TGTGCCAGCAGCTTGGAGGGGTACTCTCCCTACGAGCAGTACTTC. The encoded protein is CASSLEGYSPYEQYF. Combining the CDR3 with reference TRBV5-4 and TRBJ2-7 gives the whole variable domain ETGVTQSPTHLIKTRGQQVTLRCSSQSGHNTVSWYQQALGQGPQFIFQYYREEENGRGNFPPRFSGLQFPNYSSELNVNALELDDSALYLCASSLEGYSPYEQYFGPGTRLTVT.

The V gene is TRBV18, the J gene TRBJ1-1; D gene unclear. Deletions cut 5 bases from V and 3 bases from J, with 10 bases between. This CDR3 spans 13 amino acids. Germline CDR1 is KGHSH and CDR2 is LQKENI. The CDR3 loop is CASSNYSYTEAFF. CDR3 bases: TGTGCCAGCTCAAACTACAGCTACACTGAAGCTTTCTTT.

V and J are TRBV18 and TRBJ1-4; 8 positions agree with TRBD1. The V segment lost 6 bases and the J segment 10 bases; nucleotides outside the gene matches: 10. The CDR3 has 14 residues. Germline CDR1 reads KGHSH; CDR2 reads LQKENI. The CDR3 coding sequence is TGTGCCAGCTCTTCCATGGACAGGGTTGGAAAACTGTTTTTT. It encodes CASSSMDRVGKLFF.

The rearrangement links TRBV28 to TRBJ2-1; 10 bases agree with TRBD2. This CDR3 region has 15 residues. The J segment lost 8 bases and the V segment lost 6 bases, leaving 10 bases of the junction unmatched. The germline V gene encodes CDR1 MDHEN and CDR2 SYDVKM. The DNA for the CDR3 is TGTGCCAGCAGGCCCTCTAGCGGGAGTAGGGATGAGCAGTTCTTC. Translated, it gives CASRPSSGSRDEQFF. Variable domain in full (rest from reference TRBV28 and TRBJ2-1): DVKVTQSSRYLVKRTGEKVFLECVQDMDHENMFWYRQDPGLGLRLIYFSYDVKMKEKGDIPEGYSVSREKKERFSLILESASTNQTSMYLCASRPSSGSRDEQFFGPGTRLTVL.

The rearrangement uses TRBV2 and TRBJ1-1, with no clear D. Trimming left V 3 bases short and J 4 bases short, with 12 bases between. This CDR3 comprises 14 residues. Germline CDR1 and CDR2: SNHLY and FYNNEI. The CDR3 sequence is CASSDRIMATEAFF. The CDR3 bases are TGTGCCAGCAGTGACAGGATAATGGCCACTGAAGCTTTCTTT.

J is TRBJ1-5 and V is TRBV19, with 7 bases identical to TRBD1. This CDR3 is 16 amino acids long. Germline CDR1 reads LNHDA; CDR2 reads SQIVND (reference sequence). Trimming removed 5 bases from V and 0 bases from J; junction bases left unmatched: 7. This CDR3 is CASSGPGQTSNQPQHF. The CDR3 coding sequence is TGTGCCAGTAGTGGACCGGGACAGACTAGCAATCAGCCCCAGCATTTT.

Only a few counts were recorded for this clone. The V call is TRBV9, the J call TRBJ1-1; D gene ambiguous. Germline loops: CDR1 SGDLS, CDR2 YYNGEE. V was pared by 6 bases and J by 6 bases, with 12 bases between. The CDR3 consists of 12 residues. CDR3 in DNA: TGTGCCAGCAAACCGTGGGTAGCTGAAGCTTTCTTT. Its translation: CASKPWVAEAFF.

The chain employs TRBV5-6 and TRBJ2-1; D is possibly TRBD1 (5 bases). CDR3 size: 13 residues. Germline CDR1 is SGHDT and CDR2 is YYEEEE. V was pared by 2 bases and J by 8 bases, with 11 bases between. The CDR3 DNA follows: TGTGCCAGCAGCTTAGTAGGGGTGGATGAGCAGTTCTTC. It codes for CASSLVGVDEQFF.

The genes are TRBV24-1 and TRBJ2-7; maybe TRBD1 (5 bases). This CDR3 is built from 13 residues. From germline, CDR1 is KGHDR and CDR2 SFDVKD. Trimming cost V 0 bases and J 6 bases, with 8 bases left between them. CDR3 protein: CATSDLLGVEQYF. The CDR3 region has the DNA TGTGCCACCAGTGATTTGCTAGGGGTCGAGCAGTACTTC.

The rearrangement joins TRBV5-1 to TRBJ2-2, with 8 bases identical to TRBD1. There are 16 residues in the CDR3. Per germline, CDR1 SGHRS and CDR2 YFSETQ. The V segment lost 4 bases and the J segment 0 bases; nucleotides outside the gene matches: 5. The chain's CDR3 is CASSPGQGSNTGELFF. CDR3 in DNA: TGCGCCAGCAGCCCCGGACAGGGCTCGAACACCGGGGAGCTGTTTTTT.

V usage is TRBV4-3 and J usage is TRBJ1-6, with D hard to call. The CDR3 length is 12 residues. Germline V gives CDR1 LGHNA, CDR2 YSLEER. V lost 8 bases and J lost 0, with 2 bases in between. The CDR3 DNA sequence: TGCGCCAGCGGCTCCTATAATTCACCCCTCCACTTT. Encoded protein: CASGSYNSPLHF.

The gene calls are TRBV6-5 and TRBJ1-5; weak D call: TRBD1 (6 bases). This CDR3 is built from 15 residues. The V end lost 5 bases, the J end lost 1 base, and 12 bases lay between the germline ends. CDR1 is MNHEY and CDR2 is SVGAGI in the germline V gene. CDR3 in DNA: TGTGCCAGCAGTCTCGACAGGTCAAGCAATCAGCCCCAGCATTTT. It is translated as CASSLDRSSNQPQHF.

V gene TRBV5-1 combines with J gene TRBJ2-7, with 10 bases matching TRBD2. Germline V gives CDR1 SGHRS, CDR2 YFSETQ. Unmatched junction bases numbered 1, after V lost 0 bases and J lost 1 base. The CDR3 is 15 residues long. The CDR3 loop is CASSLASGRSYEQYF. CDR3 nucleotide sequence: TGCGCCAGCAGCTTGGCTAGCGGGAGATCCTACGAGCAGTACTTC.

The chain combines TRBV6-6 with TRBJ2-1, with D possibly TRBD1 on 6 matching bases. CDR3 length equals 18 residues. The V end lost 5 bases, the J end lost 0 bases, and 20 bases lay between the germline ends. Germline CDR1 reads MNHNY; CDR2 reads SVGAGI (reference sequence). The CDR3 reads CASSHTSRGKSSYNEQFF. Written as DNA, the CDR3 is TGTGCCAGCAGTCACACGTCTAGGGGGAAAAGCTCCTACAATGAGCAGTTCTTC.